The 19 T cell receptor beta chains below were found in one sample sequenced in a study of identical twins. TCRdb called the 5' RACE reads again in MiXCR, with one record for every CDR3 protein. This repertoire shows fewer than 900,000 distinct CDR3 sequences, roughly 20% found once; its top ten account for roughly 13%. The same specimen was also included in a second study, on T cells expressing NK-cell markers.

Sequencing input: PBMCs. All receptors come from a woman under 30 in good health.

This clonotype showed up just a few times. V is TRBV7-8 and J is TRBJ2-3; the D gene could be TRBD1 or TRBD2 (7 bases each). Germline V lookup: CDR1 SGHVS, CDR2 FQNEAQ. V dropped 2 bases and J dropped 8 bases, with 11 bases sitting between them. The CDR3 spans 13 residues. CDR3 DNA sequence: TGTGCCAGCAGCTTATTCAGGGGGGGTACGCAGTATTTT. Its protein is CASSLFRGGTQYF.

The chain uses TRBV20-1 and TRBJ2-7, with a possible D match to TRBD1 (6 bases). The germline V gene encodes CDR1 DFQATT and CDR2 SNEGSKA (reference sequence). With 6 bases removed from V and 0 bases from J, the gap between germline ends came to 24 bases. This CDR3 contains 17 residues. The CDR3 loop is CSARLQTGTSRSYEQYF. The DNA of the CDR3 is TGCAGTGCGAGACTCCAGACCGGGACAAGTCGCTCCTACGAGCAGTACTTC.

Many counts were recorded for this clonotype. The chain combines TRBV7-2 with TRBJ1-2; D is uncertain. V lost 1 base and J lost 5, with 5 bases in between. This CDR3 comprises 12 residues. The germline CDR1 and CDR2 sequences are SGHTA and FQGNSA. The CDR3 reads CASSLVGYGYTF. The CDR3 bases are TGTGCCAGCAGCTTAGTGGGGTATGGCTACACCTTC.

The table lists this clonotype with a few counts. This chain links TRBV5-5 with TRBJ2-6, with 7 nucleotides matching TRBD2. The CDR3 has 14 residues. CDR1 SGHKS and CDR2 YYEKEE come from the germline V gene (reference sequence). V lost 1 base and J lost 12; bases outside the gene matches: 7. CDR3 in DNA: TGTGCCAGCAGCTTGAGGGACTACCCTGGCGTCCTGACTTTC. Residues: CASSLRDYPGVLTF.

V usage is TRBV5-1 and J usage is TRBJ2-1; 9 nucleotides agree with TRBD2. The ends lost 6 bases at V and 4 bases at J; junction bases unmatched: 5. CDR3 length equals 14 residues. Germline V lookup: CDR1 SGHRS, CDR2 YFSETQ. The CDR3 DNA is TGCGCCAGCACCGGGACTAGCCTTTACAATGAGCAGTTCTTC. Protein sequence: CASTGTSLYNEQFF.

The chain combines TRBV6-5 with TRBJ2-3, with TRBD2 identical over 9 bases. The V and J ends lost 0 bases and 5 bases, in that order; junction bases with no gene match: 6. Germline V gene data show CDR1 as MNHEY and CDR2 as SVGAGI. The CDR3 spans 16 residues. CDR3 coding DNA: TGTGCCAGCAGTTACTCGCGGGGGGGCGCAAAAGATACGCAGTATTTT. Its protein is CASSYSRGGAKDTQYF.

This clonotype was picked up a small number of times. This chain uses TRBV6-2 or TRBV6-3 with TRBJ1-5, with 9 bases identical to TRBD1. The junction had 11 bases not matched to a gene; V was cut back by 4 bases and J by 7 bases. The CDR3 loop spans 16 amino acids. Germline V gives CDR1 MNHEY, CDR2 SVGEGT. In DNA form, the CDR3 reads TGTGCCAGCAGTTCCCTAAGGGGACAGGGTAACCAGCCCCAGCATTTT. This translates into CASSSLRGQGNQPQHF.

This sequence joins TRBV29-1 and TRBJ2-7; TRBD1 agrees at 9 bases. V shed 8 bases and J 2 bases; nucleotides not matched to a gene: 4. The CDR3 totals 12 residues. Germline loops: CDR1 SQVTM, CDR2 ANQGSEA. The CDR3: CSFRTGAYEQYF. CDR3 nucleotide sequence: TGCAGCTTCCGGACAGGGGCCTACGAGCAGTACTTC.

J is TRBJ2-7 and V is TRBV14; TRBD1 matches 7 bases. CDR1 is SGHDN and CDR2 is FVKESK in the germline V gene. After removal of 1 base from V and 0 bases from J, the junction contained 3 bases not matched to a gene. This CDR3 is 15 amino acids long. CDR3 sequence: CASSQGTGRSYEQYF. The CDR3 nucleotides read TGTGCCAGCAGCCAAGGGACAGGCCGCTCCTACGAGCAGTACTTC. Combining the CDR3 with reference TRBV14 and TRBJ2-7 gives the whole variable domain EAGVTQFPSHSVIEKGQTVTLRCDPISGHDNLYWYRRVMGKEIKFLLHFVKESKQDESGMPNNRFLAERTGGTYSTLKVQPAELEDSGVYFCASSQGTGRSYEQYFGPGTRLTVT.

This clonotype was detected only a few times. The V gene is TRBV20-1, the J gene TRBJ2-3, with D possibly being TRBD1 (6 bases). Germline V gene sequence: CDR1 DFQATT, CDR2 SNEGSKA (reference sequence). The CDR3 totals 14 residues. The CDR3 region has the DNA TGCAGCCTACAGGGTGGGGGTGGCACAGATACGCAGTATTTT. Its protein product is CSLQGGGGTDTQYF.

V is TRBV18 and J is TRBJ2-7, with TRBD1 matching 10 bases. Trimming took 1 base from V and 6 from J; bases not matched to a gene: 6. From germline, CDR1 is KGHSH and CDR2 LQKENI. The CDR3 length is 15 residues. For the CDR3, the DNA is TGTGCCAGCTCACCACGTGTGACAGGGGGCGCCGAGCAGTACTTC. Its protein is CASSPRVTGGAEQYF. The full variable domain, its missing parts supplied by reference TRBV18 and TRBJ2-7, is NAGVMQNPRHLVRRRGQEARLRCSPMKGHSHVYWYRQLPEEGLKFMVYLQKENIIDESGMPKERFSAEFPKEGPSILRIQQVVRGDSAAYFCASSPRVTGGAEQYFGPGTRLTVT.

This clonotype occurred a few times. The V call is TRBV2, the J call TRBJ2-2; TRBD1 aligns across 11 bases. From germline, CDR1 is SNHLY and CDR2 FYNNEI. V shed 6 bases, J shed 7 bases, and the junction held 4 bases outside the gene matches. The CDR3 is 14 residues long. The CDR3 DNA sequence: TGTGCCAGCAGGGACAGGGGGCTCAGCGGGGAGCTGTTTTTT. The encoded protein is CASRDRGLSGELFF.

This clonotype came up a few times. This rearrangement joins TRBV20-1 to TRBJ1-5; TRBD1 might be the D (5 bases). Trimming removed 6 bases at V and 4 bases at J, with 10 bases between. CDR1 DFQATT and CDR2 SNEGSKA come from the germline V gene (reference sequence). The CDR3 runs 12 residues. CDR3 residues: CSAPTENQPQHF. CDR3 coding DNA: TGCAGTGCCCCGACAGAAAATCAGCCCCAGCATTTT.

This clonotype appeared a few times. V gene TRBV6-1 combines with J gene TRBJ1-6; no clear D gene. V was trimmed by 6 bases and J by 5 bases, leaving 8 bases between them. Germline CDR1 is MNHNS and CDR2 is SASEGT. The CDR3 totals 13 residues. The CDR3 DNA reads TGTGCCAGCAGGGAGCAAAATAATTCACCCCTCCACTTT. Protein sequence: CASREQNNSPLHF.

This clonotype was seen a few times. The chain uses TRBV6-5 and TRBJ2-1, with 9 nucleotides matching TRBD1. The CDR3 length is 14 residues. Germline-derived CDR1 and CDR2 are MNHEY and SVGAGI. V was pared by 2 bases and J by 6 bases, with 2 bases of the junction left unmatched. CDR3 coding DNA: TGTGCCAGCAGTTACCTGACAGGGGGCAATGAGCAGTTCTTC. This translates into CASSYLTGGNEQFF.

This clonotype was observed at least ten times. V is TRBV20-1 and J is TRBJ2-2; D is undetermined. CDR3 size: 12 residues. Trimming stripped 3 bases from V and 6 bases from J, with 8 bases between. Germline CDR1 is DFQATT and CDR2 is SNEGSKA (reference sequence). CDR3 bases: TGCAGTGCTAGCCTCCGAGCCGGGGAGCTGTTTTTT. Its protein product is CSASLRAGELFF.

This clonotype has more than one count but fewer than ten. V gene TRBV29-1 combines with J gene TRBJ2-7; TRBD1 aligns across 7 bases. The CDR3 has 14 amino acids. Germline V gene lookup returns CDR1 SQVTM and CDR2 ANQGSEA. The V gene end was trimmed by 7 bases and the J gene end by 0 bases; junction bases not matched to a gene: 9. CDR3 protein: CSAQDRTISYEQYF. The CDR3 DNA is TGCAGCGCCCAGGACAGGACGATCTCCTACGAGCAGTACTTC.

The rearrangement joins TRBV5-6 to TRBJ1-1; D is unresolved. Trimming pared 1 base from V and 5 bases from J, leaving 12 bases between. The CDR3 is 14 amino acids. Germline V gives CDR1 SGHDT, CDR2 YYEEEE. The chain's CDR3 is CASSLMSWWTEAFF. The DNA of the CDR3 is TGTGCCAGCAGCTTGATGTCATGGTGGACTGAAGCTTTCTTT.

The rearrangement links TRBV19 to TRBJ2-4; 8 bases match TRBD1. CDR3 length: 18 amino acids. Per germline, CDR1 LNHDA and CDR2 SQIVND (reference sequence). J lost 6 bases, V lost 7 bases, and 20 bases had no gene match. Here the CDR3 DNA reads TGTGCCAGTATAAGTTCCGGGACAGGTAGGGGAGGCGGAAACATTCAGTACTTC. Its translation: CASISSGTGRGGGNIQYF.